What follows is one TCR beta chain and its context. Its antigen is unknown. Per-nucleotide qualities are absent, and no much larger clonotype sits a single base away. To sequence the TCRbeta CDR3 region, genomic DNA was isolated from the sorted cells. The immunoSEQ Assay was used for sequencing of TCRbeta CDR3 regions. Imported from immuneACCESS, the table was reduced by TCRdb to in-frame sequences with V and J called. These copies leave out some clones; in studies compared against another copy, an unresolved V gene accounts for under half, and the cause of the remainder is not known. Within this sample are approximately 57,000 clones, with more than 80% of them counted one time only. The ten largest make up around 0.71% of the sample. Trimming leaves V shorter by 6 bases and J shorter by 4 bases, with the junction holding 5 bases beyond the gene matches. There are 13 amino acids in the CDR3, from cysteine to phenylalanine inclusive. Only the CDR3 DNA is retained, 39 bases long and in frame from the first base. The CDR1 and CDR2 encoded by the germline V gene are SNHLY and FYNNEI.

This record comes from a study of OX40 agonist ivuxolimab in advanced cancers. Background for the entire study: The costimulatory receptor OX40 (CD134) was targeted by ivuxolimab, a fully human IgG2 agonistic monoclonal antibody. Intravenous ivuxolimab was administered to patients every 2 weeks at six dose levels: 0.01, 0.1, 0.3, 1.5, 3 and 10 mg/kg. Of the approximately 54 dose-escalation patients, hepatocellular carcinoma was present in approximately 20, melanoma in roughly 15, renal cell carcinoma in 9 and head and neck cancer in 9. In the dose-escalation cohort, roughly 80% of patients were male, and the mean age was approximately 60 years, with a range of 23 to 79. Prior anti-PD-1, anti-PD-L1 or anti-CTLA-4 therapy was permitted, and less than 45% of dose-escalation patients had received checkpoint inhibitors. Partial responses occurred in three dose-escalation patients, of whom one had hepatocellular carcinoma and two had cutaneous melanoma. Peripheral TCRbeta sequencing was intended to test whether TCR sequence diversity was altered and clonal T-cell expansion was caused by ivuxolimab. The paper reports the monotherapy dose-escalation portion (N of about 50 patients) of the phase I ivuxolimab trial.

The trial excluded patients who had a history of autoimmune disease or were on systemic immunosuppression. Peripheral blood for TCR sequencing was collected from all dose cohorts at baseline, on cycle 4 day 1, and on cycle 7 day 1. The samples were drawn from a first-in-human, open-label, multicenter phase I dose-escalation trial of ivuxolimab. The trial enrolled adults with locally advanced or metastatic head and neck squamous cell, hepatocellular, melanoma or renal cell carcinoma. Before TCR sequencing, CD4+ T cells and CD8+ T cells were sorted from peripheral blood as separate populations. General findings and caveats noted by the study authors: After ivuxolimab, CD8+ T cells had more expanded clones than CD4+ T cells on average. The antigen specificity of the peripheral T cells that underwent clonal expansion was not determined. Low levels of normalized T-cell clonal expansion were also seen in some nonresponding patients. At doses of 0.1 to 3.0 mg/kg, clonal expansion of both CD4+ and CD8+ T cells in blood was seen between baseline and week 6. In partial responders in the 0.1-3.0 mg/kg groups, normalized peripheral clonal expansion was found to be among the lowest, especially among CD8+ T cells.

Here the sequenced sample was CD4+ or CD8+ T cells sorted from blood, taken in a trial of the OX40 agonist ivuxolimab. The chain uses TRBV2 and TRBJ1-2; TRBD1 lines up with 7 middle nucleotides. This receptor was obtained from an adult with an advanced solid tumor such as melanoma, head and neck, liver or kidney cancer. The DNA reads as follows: TGTGCCAGCAGCCGACAGGGCTCCTATGGCTACACCTTC. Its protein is CASSRQGSYGYTF.